These T cell receptor beta chains were read from a single sample in a study of blood T cell repertoires in COVID-19. This table comes from immunoSEQ multiplex PCR, and its TCRdb copy is limited to in-frame clones, with some not included. The repertoire holds fewer than 250,000 clones, roughly 90% seen once, with roughly 2.5% in the top ten. The source material was peripheral blood. The receptors originated from an older woman with acute or convalescent COVID-19. CDR3s include the opening cysteine and the closing phenylalanine or tryptophan. D genes are given only for firm matches. For some rows the clone size is stated as once, few or many, or as a class when expanded; others skip it.

d_gene	j_gene	v_gene	abundance	CDR3nt	CDR3aa
TRBD2	TRBJ2-5	TRBV27	once	TGTGCCAGCAGCCAGAAAGCGGGATTCGAGACCCAGTACTTC	CASSQKAGFETQYF
-	TRBJ1-5	TRBV6-1	-	TGTGCCAGCAGTGAAGCGTCCAGGGAGGAACAGCCCCAGCATTTT	CASSEASREEQPQHF
-	TRBJ2-7	TRBV6-1	-	TGTGCCAGCAGTGAATCAGGGTCCTACGAGCAGTACTTC	CASSESGSYEQYF
-	TRBJ2-7	TRBV9	-	TGTGCCAGCAGCGTAGGTGGACAGACCTACGAGCAGTACTTC	CASSVGGQTYEQYF
-	TRBJ1-3	TRBV12-3/TRBV12-4	-	TGTGCCAGCAGTAGGGCAGGGGGAAACACCATATATTTT	CASSRAGGNTIYF
TRBD2	TRBJ2-1	TRBV19	-	TGTGCCAGTAGTATCCCCGGGACTAGCAGCTACAATGAGCAGTTCTTC	CASSIPGTSSYNEQFF
-	TRBJ2-7	TRBV9	-	TGTGCCAGCAGCGTAGGGGCAAACTACGAGCAGTACTTC	CASSVGANYEQYF
TRBD2	TRBJ2-6	TRBV6-1	-	TGTGCCAGCAGTGAACGGGGGGGAACTGGGGCCAACGTCCTGACTTTC	CASSERGGTGANVLTF
TRBD2	TRBJ2-1	TRBV2	-	TGTGCCAGCAGGTCGGACGGGAGGGGCTCCTACAATGAGCAGTTCTTC	CASRSDGRGSYNEQFF
TRBD1	TRBJ1-1	TRBV24-1	-	TGTGCCACCAGTGACCCACCCGGGACAGGGAACACTGAAGCTTTCTTT	CATSDPPGTGNTEAFF
-	TRBJ1-4	TRBV19	once	TGTGCCAGTAGTATAGATACGACAGATCGAAGACTGTTTTTT	CASSIDTTDRRLFF
-	TRBJ1-2	TRBV9	-	TGTGCCAGCAGCGTAGGAGCTAACTATGGCTACACCTTC	CASSVGANYGYTF
-	TRBJ2-7	TRBV19	-	TGTGCCAGTAGTATAGCGGGACTCCGCGGCTACGAGCAGTACTTC	CASSIAGLRGYEQYF
-	TRBJ1-1	TRBV6-1	-	TGTGCCAGCAGTGAACCAGGACTCAACACTGAAGCTTTCTTT	CASSEPGLNTEAFF
TRBD2	TRBJ2-7	TRBV4-3	-	TGCGCCAGCAGCCAGGGCGGGAGGGCCGAGTACGAGCAGTACTTC	CASSQGGRAEYEQYF
TRBD1	TRBJ2-2	TRBV4-2	-	TGTGCCAGCAGCCAAAGAGACAGGGACACCGGGGAGCTGTTTTTT	CASSQRDRDTGELFF
-	TRBJ2-7	TRBV27	once	TGTGCCAGCAGTTTGGCTAGGTCACCTTCCTACGAGCAGTACTTC	CASSLARSPSYEQYF
TRBD1	TRBJ1-1	TRBV18	-	TGTGCCAGCTCACCGACAGGGAGGGAAGCTTTCTTT	CASSPTGREAFF
-	TRBJ1-4	TRBV21-1	-	TGTGCCAGCAGCAAGGAAACTACTGGGACTAATGAAAAACTGTTTTTT	CASSKETTGTNEKLFF
-	TRBJ2-1	TRBV5-1	-	TGCGCCAGCAGCCTGCAGGGGTCCGCTGAAGAGCAGTTCTTC	CASSLQGSAEEQFF
-	TRBJ1-6	TRBV28	-	TGTGCCAGCAGTCCCCCTAGGCAGGGAAATTCAATTTCACCCCTCCACTTT	CASSPPRQGNSISPLHF
-	TRBJ1-2	TRBV28	once	TGTGCCAGCAGTTTAGGTATACAGGGACCCTATGGCTACACCTTC	CASSLGIQGPYGYTF
TRBD1	TRBJ2-1	TRBV18	-	TGTGCCAGCTCACGGGACAGGGGGCAAGGCAATGAGCAGTTCTTC	CASSRDRGQGNEQFF
-	TRBJ1-5	TRBV4-1	-	TGCGCCAGCAGCCAAGACGTCGACTATAGCAATCAGCCCCAGCATTTT	CASSQDVDYSNQPQHF
-	TRBJ1-1	TRBV6-6	once	TGTGCCAGCAGTTTTCTAGACGCGAACACTGAAGCTTTCTTT	CASSFLDANTEAFF
TRBD2	TRBJ2-2	TRBV11-2	-	TGTGCCAGCAGCTTACCCCCCCCGGGACTAGCCATTACCGGGGAGCTGTTTTTT	CASSLPPPGLAITGELFF
TRBD1	TRBJ1-5	TRBV19	-	TGTGCCAGTAGCCGCGACAGGGCTAGTAGCAATCAGCCCCAGCATTTT	CASSRDRASSNQPQHF
TRBD2	TRBJ2-1	TRBV7-2	-	TGTGCCAGCAGCGTGGGGACTACCCGAAACAATGAGCAGTTCTTC	CASSVGTTRNNEQFF
TRBD1	TRBJ2-1	TRBV5-5	few	TGTGCCAGCAGCGCCGACAGGGGCCCCTACAATGAGCAGTTCTTC	CASSADRGPYNEQFF
TRBD2	TRBJ2-1	TRBV3-1/TRBV3-2	few	TGTGCCACCCAGCGGGGGGGCAATGAGCAGTTCTTC	CATQRGGNEQFF
TRBD1	TRBJ1-5	TRBV2	-	TGTGCCAGCAGACCCGGGACAGGGGGGAATCAGCCCCAGCATTTT	CASRPGTGGNQPQHF
-	TRBJ1-4	TRBV20-1	-	TGCAGTGCTCCCAGAGGGGAAAAACTGTTTTTT	CSAPRGEKLFF